A single sample gave rise to the 6 T cell receptor beta chains below, sequenced in a study of T-cell memory formation after mild COVID-19. A single record per CDR3 protein comes from TCRdb applying MiXCR to the 5' RACE reads. The data hold roughly 450,000 distinct CDR3 sequences, with around a sixth observed a single time. Sequencing input: PBMCs or a T cell subset sorted from them (not recorded which). The receptors stem from an adult woman who had mild COVID-19 (a few samples of this study predate the infection). Cell type and time point are not known.

The table lists this clonotype with a few counts. The chain links TRBV4-1 to TRBJ2-4; 11 nucleotides agree with TRBD1. The CDR3 runs 16 residues. Unmatched junction bases numbered 6, after V lost 0 bases and J lost 8 bases. Germline CDR1 is MGHRA and CDR2 is YSYEKL. The CDR3 loop reads CASSQDQWTGGDIQYF. In DNA, the CDR3 is TGCGCCAGCAGCCAAGATCAATGGACAGGGGGCGACATTCAGTACTTC.

The sample holds a few counts of this clonotype. The V call is TRBV4-2, the J call TRBJ2-3, with no clear D. CDR3 length: 12 amino acids. Looked up from germline, CDR1 is LGHNA and CDR2 is YNFKEQ. Trimming removed 3 bases from V and 2 bases from J, with 3 bases in between. CDR3 loop: CASSHDTDTQYF. The CDR3 DNA is TGTGCCAGCAGCCATGACACAGATACGCAGTATTTT.

This clonotype was counted between two and nine times. The chain carries TRBV24-1 and TRBJ1-5, with unresolved D. The CDR3 spans 14 residues. Germline V gene data show CDR1 as KGHDR and CDR2 as SFDVKD. Deletions cut 4 bases from V and 4 bases from J, with 10 bases between. The CDR3 DNA follows: TGTGCCACCAGTGAGGCGAAGGGAAATCAGCCCCAGCATTTT. It translates to CATSEAKGNQPQHF.

The chain recombines TRBV20-1 with TRBJ2-1, with 7 bases identical to TRBD1. From germline, CDR1 is DFQATT and CDR2 SNEGSKA (reference sequence). The junction had 16 bases not matched to a gene; V was cut back by 6 bases and J by 5 bases. This CDR3 region has 16 residues. CDR3 protein: CSARAGTANRNNEQFF. CDR3 bases: TGCAGTGCCCGGGCCGGGACAGCCAACAGAAACAATGAGCAGTTCTTC.

The chain combines TRBV14 with TRBJ2-7, with TRBD1 matching 8 bases. Germline-derived CDR1 and CDR2 are SGHDN and FVKESK. The CDR3 length is 16 residues. V lost 0 bases and J lost 5; bases outside the gene matches: 9. The CDR3, as DNA: TGTGCCAGCAGCCAAGATCTGAGACAGGGGACCGACGAGCAGTACTTC. Protein product: CASSQDLRQGTDEQYF.

This clonotype was recorded once. CDR3 DNA: TGTGCCAGCAGTCGTGGGACAGGGCCCAACGAGCAGTACTTC. Amino acid sequence: CASSRGTGPNEQYF. The rearrangement links TRBV6-5 to TRBJ2-7; 9 positions agree with TRBD1. Germline loops: CDR1 MNHEY, CDR2 SVGAGI. CDR3 size: 14 residues. With V trimmed by 5 bases and J by 5 bases, 7 bases remained unmatched.